Included here is one T cell receptor (beta chain) sequence, with context. These data originate in a study of blood T cell repertoires in COVID-19. TCRdb's table, derived via immunoSEQ multiplex PCR, lists solely in-frame clones and lacks some. The sample lists 120,000 to 150,000 clones, 84% occurring once. V lost 6 bases and J 7 bases, leaving 16 bases between the germline ends. The CDR3 length is 13 residues. The sample consisted of PBMCs or T cells enriched from blood (not recorded which). The chain uses TRBV12-3 or TRBV12-4 and TRBJ2-7, with no clear D. This sequence was found in a man aged 40-55 years with acute COVID-19. The CDR3: CASSPTRLVEQYF. The DNA for the CDR3 is TGTGCCAGCAGCCCAACTCGACTCGTAGAGCAGTACTTC.